This T cell receptor beta chain emerged from a study of shared clonotypes between healthy human individuals. The study, taken as a whole, reports: Rarefaction showed that sequencing of sorted subsets was incomplete (despite large depth).

Profiled with immunoSEQ multiplex PCR; TCRdb holds only in-frame clones, not every one. The table shows some 2,000,000 clones, with around 95% occurring only once. With regard to this clone: Its antigen is currently unknown.

Trimming at V came to 2 bases and at J to 9 bases, leaving 5 bases not matched to a gene. The CDR3 sequence is 13 residues long. Germline lookup yields CDR1 SGHVS and CDR2 FNYEAQ. Sequencing used naive CD4+ T cells sorted from blood. Sample subset: CD45RA+ positively selected. The chain has TRBV7-6 and TRBJ2-3, with 7 positions matching TRBD2. This TCR was recovered from a man between 18 and 35 years old in good health. The DNA for the CDR3 is TGTGCCAGCAGCTTACAGTGGGAGGGGACGCAGTATTTT. As protein: CASSLQWEGTQYF.